This is a list of T cell receptor beta chains from one sample in a study of CD8 T cell repertoires and HIV-1 epitope variants. Sequenced by immunoSEQ multiplex PCR; TCRdb stores in-frame clones only, minus some. The table has some 4,500 clones, approximately 65% seen once; the top ten hold around 40%. Their recognized antigens are unknown. Sequenced input: cultured CD8+ T cells derived from PBMCs. The receptors derive from a male donor with HIV. Both conserved end residues are part of each CDR3. The D gene is left open where the match is weak. The size field is filled for only some rows; it gives once, few, many or a size class.

V gene: TRBV7-3
D gene: TRBD1
clone size: few
J gene: TRBJ2-7
CDR3 protein: CASSLGQYLREQYF
CDR3 DNA: TGTGCCAGCAGCTTGGGACAGTACCTTCGTGAGCAGTACTTC

V gene: TRBV5-4
D gene: .
clone size: .
J gene: TRBJ1-1
CDR3 protein: CASSLGGNTEAFF
CDR3 DNA: TGTGCCAGCAGCTTGGGGGGGAACACTGAAGCTTTCTTT

V gene: TRBV28
D gene: .
clone size: .
J gene: TRBJ1-1
CDR3 protein: CASSFQGQKDTEAFF
CDR3 DNA: TGTGCCAGCAGTTTTCAGGGGCAGAAGGACACTGAAGCTTTCTTT

V gene: TRBV29-1
D gene: .
clone size: once
J gene: TRBJ2-3
CDR3 protein: CSVDSDSTDTQYF
CDR3 DNA: TGCAGCGTTGATTCCGATTCCACAGATACGCAGTATTTT

V gene: TRBV6-6
D gene: TRBD1
clone size: .
J gene: TRBJ2-1
CDR3 protein: CASSRQGEINEQFF
CDR3 DNA: TGTGCCAGCAGTCGACAGGGAGAAATCAATGAGCAGTTCTTC

V gene: TRBV28
D gene: .
clone size: .
J gene: TRBJ2-3
CDR3 protein: CASSPVVSTDTQYF
CDR3 DNA: TGTGCCAGCAGTCCGGTAGTAAGCACAGATACGCAGTATTTT

V gene: TRBV19
D gene: .
clone size: .
J gene: TRBJ2-1
CDR3 protein: CASTIGTSSYNEQFF
CDR3 DNA: TGTGCCAGTACTATAGGTACATCCTCCTACAATGAGCAGTTCTTC

V gene: TRBV11-2
D gene: TRBD2
clone size: .
J gene: TRBJ2-2
CDR3 protein: CASIHSGGGTGELFF
CDR3 DNA: TGTGCCAGCATCCATAGCGGGGGGGGCACCGGGGAGCTGTTTTTT

V gene: TRBV7-6
D gene: .
clone size: .
J gene: TRBJ2-1
CDR3 protein: CASSLVQGDGVYNEQFF
CDR3 DNA: TGTGCCAGCAGCTTAGTTCAAGGGGATGGGGTCTACAATGAGCAGTTCTTC

V gene: TRBV5-4
D gene: .
clone size: .
J gene: TRBJ1-1
CDR3 protein: CASSLSGRGGTEAFF
CDR3 DNA: TGTGCCAGCAGCTTGTCGGGCAGGGGTGGTACTGAAGCTTTCTTT

V gene: TRBV2
D gene: .
clone size: once
J gene: TRBJ2-1
CDR3 protein: CASSPLSGGLYNEQFF
CDR3 DNA: TGTGCCAGCAGCCCCCTCTCTGGGGGGCTCTACAATGAGCAGTTCTTC

V gene: TRBV5-1
D gene: TRBD1
clone size: .
J gene: TRBJ1-1
CDR3 protein: CASSSGTGDVAFF
CDR3 DNA: TGCGCCAGCAGCTCCGGGACAGGGGATGTAGCTTTCTTT

V gene: TRBV7-9
D gene: .
clone size: .
J gene: TRBJ2-1
CDR3 protein: CASSLDPDEQFF
CDR3 DNA: TGTGCCAGCAGCTTAGATCCGGATGAGCAGTTCTTC

V gene: TRBV28
D gene: .
clone size: .
J gene: TRBJ1-4
CDR3 protein: CASSLSVSEDATNEKLFF
CDR3 DNA: TGTGCCAGCAGTTTGTCAGTTTCTGAGGATGCAACTAATGAAAAACTGTTTTTT

V gene: TRBV6-5
D gene: .
clone size: .
J gene: TRBJ2-7
CDR3 protein: CASSYAPNGYEQYF
CDR3 DNA: TGTGCCAGCAGTTATGCTCCGAACGGGTACGAGCAGTACTTC

V gene: TRBV19
D gene: TRBD1
clone size: .
J gene: TRBJ2-1
CDR3 protein: CATMAGGSEQFF
CDR3 DNA: TGTGCCACCATGGCAGGGGGCTCTGAGCAGTTCTTC

V gene: TRBV18
D gene: .
clone size: .
J gene: TRBJ1-1
CDR3 protein: CASSPPAGGNTEAFF
CDR3 DNA: TGTGCCAGCTCACCACCGGCAGGTGGGAACACTGAAGCTTTCTTT